The rows below give T cell receptor beta chains drawn from one sample of a study of shared clonotypes between healthy human individuals. The table came from immunoSEQ multiplex PCR; TCRdb's copy has only in-frame clones and leaves some out. Among fewer than 850,000 clones, 96% were seen once, and the ten largest hold less than 0.3%. Sequencing was carried out using naive CD8+ T cells sorted from blood. The receptor set was obtained from a young man in good health. The CDR3 runs from the conserved cysteine through the conserved F or W. The D gene is left open where the match is weak. Only some rows state a clone size, as once, few, many or a class for expanded clones.

>-|TRBV7-9|-|TRBJ2-7
CASSLWGEGETLQYEQYF
TGTGCCAGCAGCTTATGGGGGGAAGGAGAGACCTTGCAATACGAGCAGTACTTC
>-|TRBV5-4|-|TRBJ2-2
CASSTSRNTGELFF
TGTGCCAGCAGTACATCCCGGAACACCGGGGAGCTGTTTTTT
>-|TRBV6-5|-|TRBJ1-1
CASRLRVGTEAFF
TGTGCCAGCAGGTTGAGGGTGGGCACTGAAGCTTTCTTT
>-|TRBV28|-|TRBJ2-5
CASSFGLDPQETQYF
TGTGCCAGCAGTTTTGGTCTTGACCCGCAAGAGACCCAGTACTTC
>TRBD1|TRBV7-8|-|TRBJ2-7
CASSLVGQGTYEQYF
TGTGCCAGCAGCTTAGTGGGACAGGGCACCTACGAGCAGTACTTC
>-|TRBV5-1|once|TRBJ2-7
CASSLEGFRESYEQYF
TGCGCCAGCAGCTTGGAGGGTTTCCGTGAATCCTACGAGCAGTACTTC
>-|TRBV7-9|-|TRBJ2-2
CASSPDRSVNTGELFF
TGTGCCAGCAGCCCCGACAGGTCTGTGAACACCGGGGAGCTGTTTTTT
>-|TRBV6-5|-|TRBJ2-7
CASSRGQSYEQYF
TGTGCCAGCAGTCGCGGACAGTCCTACGAGCAGTACTTC
>-|TRBV6-1|-|TRBJ1-2
CASSEFRGSRLNGYTF
TGTGCCAGCAGTGAATTCCGCGGCTCGCGCCTTAATGGCTACACCTTC
>TRBD2|TRBV9|-|TRBJ2-3
CASSGSGRSADTQYF
TGTGCCAGCAGCGGTAGCGGGAGATCTGCAGATACGCAGTATTTT
>TRBD2|TRBV7-9|-|TRBJ2-7
CASSPGLAGESYEQYF
TGTGCCAGCAGCCCCGGACTAGCGGGAGAATCCTACGAGCAGTACTTC
>-|TRBV7-9|-|TRBJ2-7
CASSLGEDRPYYEQYF
TGTGCCAGCAGCTTAGGGGAGGACAGGCCTTACTACGAGCAGTACTTC
>-|TRBV7-9|-|TRBJ2-7
CASSFRGLVEQYF
TGTGCCAGCAGCTTCCGGGGCTTGGTGGAGCAGTACTTC
>-|TRBV6-1|-|TRBJ1-1
CASSTEAFF
TGTGCCAGCAGTACTGAAGCTTTCTTT
>TRBD2|TRBV27|once|TRBJ2-5
CASGNMRTRGAQYF
TGTGCCAGCGGGAATATGCGGACTAGAGGCGCCCAGTACTTC
>TRBD1|TRBV6-1|-|TRBJ2-3
CASSEAYTGQGYGGTDTQYF
TGTGCCAGCAGTGAAGCATATACGGGACAGGGGTATGGAGGCACAGATACGCAGTATTTT
>TRBD1|TRBV27|-|TRBJ2-4
CASRPNGQGAKNIQYF
TGTGCCAGCAGACCCAACGGACAGGGGGCTAAAAACATTCAGTACTTC
>-|TRBV7-9|-|TRBJ1-5
CASSLGFGEQPQHF
TGTGCCAGCAGCTTAGGATTTGGGGAACAGCCCCAGCATTTT
>TRBD1|TRBV5-1|-|TRBJ1-5
CASSWTGGGQPQHF
TGCGCCAGCAGCTGGACAGGGGGCGGGCAGCCCCAGCATTTT
>-|TRBV28|-|TRBJ2-3
CASSPRDFPADTQYF
TGTGCCAGCAGCCCCCGGGACTTTCCGGCAGATACGCAGTATTTT
>-|TRBV7-2|-|TRBJ2-1
CASSRAGGYNEQFF
TGTGCCAGCAGCCGTGCCGGGGGCTACAATGAGCAGTTCTTC
>TRBD2|TRBV4-1|-|TRBJ2-2
CASSQRLGGRPEGELFF
TGCGCCAGCAGCCAACGTCTTGGCGGGAGGCCGGAGGGGGAGCTGTTTTTT
>-|TRBV6-5|-|TRBJ1-1
CASSYQGHAEAFF
TGTGCCAGCAGTTACCAGGGACATGCTGAAGCTTTCTTT
>TRBD2|TRBV18|-|TRBJ2-3
CASSYSGGEGDTQYF
TGTGCCAGCTCATATAGCGGGGGAGAGGGCGATACGCAGTATTTT
>-|TRBV18|-|TRBJ2-4
CASSPPVAGLAKNIQYF
TGTGCCAGCTCACCACCCGTGGCGGGGCTAGCCAAAAACATTCAGTACTTC
>-|TRBV13|-|TRBJ2-7
CASSLALGPEQYF
TGTGCCAGCAGCTTAGCCTTAGGACCCGAGCAGTACTTC
>TRBD1|TRBV5-1|-|TRBJ2-2
CASSEDRGKTGELFF
TGCGCCAGCAGCGAGGACAGGGGGAAAACCGGGGAGCTGTTTTTT
>-|TRBV6-1|-|TRBJ2-3
CASSASFLTDTQYF
TGTGCCAGCAGTGCTTCCTTTCTCACAGATACGCAGTATTTT
>-|TRBV21-1|-|TRBJ1-5
CASGNRGRYQPQHF
TGTGCCAGCGGGAACAGGGGAAGGTATCAGCCCCAGCATTTT
>TRBD2|TRBV7-2|-|TRBJ2-7
CASSDSGTSGNYEQYF
TGTGCCAGCAGCGACTCCGGGACTAGCGGAAACTACGAGCAGTACTTC
>TRBD2|TRBV27|-|TRBJ2-1
CASRPNTPTSGSLLGNEQFF
TGTGCCAGCAGGCCTAACACTCCGACTAGCGGGAGTCTTTTAGGGAATGAGCAGTTCTTC
>-|TRBV19|-|TRBJ2-1
CASSIRALEALRAEQFF
TGTGCCAGTAGTATCAGGGCGCTAGAAGCGCTAAGAGCTGAGCAGTTCTTC
>-|TRBV27|-|TRBJ2-7
CASSWSLTGEQYF
TGTGCCAGCAGTTGGTCCCTTACGGGCGAGCAGTACTTC
>-|TRBV4-1|-|TRBJ2-7
CASSLRLGYEQYF
TGCGCCAGCAGCCTTAGACTGGGGTACGAGCAGTACTTC
>-|TRBV10-2|-|TRBJ2-3
CASSVGIGEDTQYF
TGCGCCAGCAGTGTGGGAATAGGGGAAGATACGCAGTATTTT
>TRBD1|TRBV27|-|TRBJ2-7
CASSYAGTASYEQYF
TGTGCCAGCAGTTACGCCGGGACAGCCTCCTACGAGCAGTACTTC
>-|TRBV9|-|TRBJ1-2
CASSVWGLQDYGYTF
TGTGCCAGCAGCGTTTGGGGGCTCCAGGACTATGGCTACACCTTC
>TRBD2|TRBV29-1|once|TRBJ2-7
CSVVLAGAYEQYF
TGCAGCGTTGTACTAGCGGGAGCCTACGAGCAGTACTTC
>TRBD2|TRBV7-3|few|TRBJ2-1
CASSRHGLAGGQAGNEQFF
TGTGCCAGCAGCCGACACGGACTAGCGGGCGGTCAAGCGGGGAATGAGCAGTTCTTC
>-|TRBV13|-|TRBJ2-1
CASSATNGDEQFF
TGTGCCAGCAGCGCCACCAATGGGGATGAGCAGTTCTTC
>TRBD2|TRBV5-4|-|TRBJ2-7
CASSLAASGYEQYF
TGTGCCAGCAGCTTGGCCGCTAGCGGTTACGAGCAGTACTTC
>-|TRBV7-8|-|TRBJ1-1
CASSFFSGGNTEAFF
TGTGCCAGCAGCTTCTTTTCGGGGGGGAACACTGAAGCTTTCTTT
>-|TRBV4-3|-|TRBJ2-3
CASSQDGGDADTQYF
TGCGCCAGCAGCCAAGATGGAGGGGATGCAGATACGCAGTATTTT
>-|TRBV27|-|TRBJ2-7
CASSLSSGYEQYF
TGTGCCAGCAGTTTATCCTCGGGTTACGAGCAGTACTTC
>-|TRBV10-1|-|TRBJ2-7
CASSDLGSEQYF
TGCGCCAGCAGTGACCTCGGGAGCGAGCAGTACTTC
>-|TRBV2|once|TRBJ2-2
CASSLLASGELFF
TGTGCCAGCAGCCTCCTAGCTTCCGGGGAGCTGTTTTTT
>-|TRBV9|-|TRBJ1-2
CASSVAPLTGEGYTF
TGTGCCAGCAGCGTAGCCCCCCTGACAGGAGAGGGCTACACCTTC
>TRBD1|TRBV29-1|-|TRBJ2-7
CSVEDPGTESNEQYF
TGCAGCGTTGAAGACCCCGGGACAGAGTCTAACGAGCAGTACTTC
>-|TRBV2|-|TRBJ2-7
CASSLDGLSSYEQYF
TGTGCCAGCAGTCTAGATGGCCTGAGCTCCTACGAGCAGTACTTC
>-|TRBV21-1|-|TRBJ2-1
CASSASNEQFF
TGTGCCAGCAGCGCTAGCAATGAGCAGTTCTTC
>-|TRBV7-9|-|TRBJ2-7
CASSLDGRPYEQYF
TGTGCCAGCAGCTTAGATGGGAGACCCTACGAGCAGTACTTC
>-|TRBV16|-|TRBJ2-4
CASSQWENIQYF
TGTGCCAGCAGCCAATGGGAAAACATTCAGTACTTC
>-|TRBV7-2|-|TRBJ2-7
CASSLVPGTYEQYF
TGTGCCAGCAGCTTAGTTCCGGGGACCTACGAGCAGTACTTC
>TRBD1|TRBV5-6|-|TRBJ1-1
CASSLVGTGHTEAFF
TGTGCCAGCAGCTTAGTCGGGACAGGGCACACTGAAGCTTTCTTT
>TRBD1|TRBV9|-|TRBJ2-5
CASSAGTGGKTQYF
TGTGCCAGCAGCGCCGGGACAGGGGGAAAGACCCAGTACTTC
>-|TRBV5-1|-|TRBJ2-7
CASSLGRDLQYF
TGCGCCAGCAGCTTGGGGAGGGATCTTCAGTACTTC
>TRBD2|TRBV18|-|TRBJ2-3
CASSPPGRAPDTQYF
TGTGCCAGCTCACCACCCGGGAGGGCCCCAGATACGCAGTATTTT
>TRBD1|TRBV9|-|TRBJ2-1
CASSGPGQGWNEQFF
TGTGCCAGCAGCGGGCCGGGACAGGGCTGGAATGAGCAGTTCTTC
>TRBD1|TRBV4-1|-|TRBJ1-4
CASSQWAPGQGSEKLFF
TGCGCCAGCAGCCAATGGGCCCCGGGACAGGGGAGCGAAAAACTGTTTTTT
>TRBD1|TRBV27|-|TRBJ2-7
CASSEEGAIFYEQYF
TGTGCCAGCAGTGAAGAGGGGGCTATCTTCTACGAGCAGTACTTC